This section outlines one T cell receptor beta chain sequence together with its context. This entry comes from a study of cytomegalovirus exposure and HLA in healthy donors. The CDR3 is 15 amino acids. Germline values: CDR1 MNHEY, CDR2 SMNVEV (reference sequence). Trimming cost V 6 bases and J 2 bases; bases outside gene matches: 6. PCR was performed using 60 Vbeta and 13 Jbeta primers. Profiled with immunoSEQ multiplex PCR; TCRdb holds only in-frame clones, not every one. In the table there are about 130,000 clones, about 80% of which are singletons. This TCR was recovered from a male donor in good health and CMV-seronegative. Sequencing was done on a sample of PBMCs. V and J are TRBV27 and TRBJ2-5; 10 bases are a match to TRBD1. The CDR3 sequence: CASRTGGLSQETQYF. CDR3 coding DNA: TGTGCCAGCAGGACAGGGGGCCTCTCTCAAGAGACCCAGTACTTC.